Described below is a single TCR beta chain sequence and its context. The antigen it recognizes is unknown. Base qualities were left out, and no much larger clone turns up one base away. The record originates from a study of response to subunit inactivated influenza vaccine (dated by TCRdb to 2017 to 2018). Turning to the overall study: Deep quantitative T cell receptor repertoire profiling was used in the study to track responses to a trivalent subunit inactivated influenza vaccine.

CDR1 and CDR2 (DFQATT, SNEGSKA) derive from the germline V gene (reference sequence). Reading from cysteine to phenylalanine, the CDR3 counts 14 amino acids. Only the CDR3 part of the read is kept: 42 bases, read in frame from the first base. Here V drops 5 bases and J drops 1 base, and the junction holds 7 bases not matched to any gene. The library was built by means of RT-PCR. Sequencing was performed on an Illumina HiSeq 2500. Using fastp at Q25 and MiXCR, TCRdb reprocessed the public reads and kept productive beta chains. Every entry covers one CDR3 protein and lists the most common genes and DNA from its rows. For this sample the table gives about 310,000 distinct CDR3 sequences, of which less than 25% were detected only once. The ten largest clones add up to about 9.4% of the sample. The study at large found these results: The authors proposed that each seasonal influenza vaccination may bring in only a limited number of new T cells.

This receptor was obtained from a man in his fifties or sixties who received an inactivated influenza vaccine. Donor details come from another sample of the same person, matched by shared clones. Sequenced material: PBMCs from blood, taken less than 22 months after vaccination. The chain uses TRBV20-1 and TRBJ1-1, with 7 bases in between that match TRBD1. The encoded CDR3 is CSASRDSSNTEAFF. The DNA sequence is TGCAGTGCTTCACGGGACAGCTCGAACACTGAAGCTTTCTTT.